A selection of T cell receptor beta chains follows, all from one sample in a study of cytomegalovirus exposure and HLA in healthy donors. Using immunoSEQ multiplex PCR, the repertoire was profiled, and TCRdb retains in-frame clones only, with some absent. This table has 130,000 to 150,000 clones, about 80% appearing once. Sequenced material: PBMCs. The receptors come from a man in his forties in good health and CMV-seropositive. CDR3s include the opening cysteine and the closing phenylalanine or tryptophan. The D gene is left open where the match is weak. A row's size may be missing; if present it is once, few, many or a size class.

TRBD1 TRBJ1-2 14 TRBV7-9 NA CSSSFLTGDYGYTF TGTTCCAGCAGCTTCTTGACAGGGGATTATGGCTACACCTTC
TRBD1 TRBJ1-1 15 TRBV29-1 NA CSVRLRGMVNTEAFF TGCAGCGTTCGGCTCAGGGGGATGGTGAACACTGAAGCTTTCTTT
NA TRBJ1-1 15 TRBV6-1 NA CASSQPRGYSTEAFF TGTGCCAGCAGTCAACCCAGGGGATATTCCACTGAAGCTTTCTTT
NA TRBJ1-1 14 TRBV27 once CASGTGNGGTEAFF TGTGCCAGCGGAACAGGGAACGGAGGCACTGAAGCTTTCTTT
NA TRBJ2-1 13 TRBV5-4 NA CASKESGYNEQFF TGTGCCAGCAAAGAGTCCGGGTACAATGAGCAGTTCTTC
NA TRBJ2-7 12 TRBV7-9 once CSSSLHRSEQYF TGTTCCAGCAGCTTACACAGGTCCGAGCAGTACTTC
TRBD1 TRBJ1-5 16 TRBV4-3 NA CASSQDWDRGYQPQHF TGCGCCAGCAGCCAAGATTGGGACAGGGGTTATCAGCCCCAGCATTTT
NA TRBJ1-1 18 TRBV27 NA CASSLLSGAKGLTTEAFF TGTGCCAGCAGTTTACTGAGTGGGGCAAAAGGGCTTACGACTGAAGCTTTCTTT
NA TRBJ2-1 13 TRBV7-6 once CASSLTPYNEQFF TGTGCCAGCAGCTTAACTCCCTACAATGAGCAGTTCTTC
TRBD1 TRBJ1-1 14 TRBV6-5 NA CASRRDSGNTEAFF TGTGCCAGCCGGAGGGACAGTGGGAACACTGAAGCTTTCTTT
NA TRBJ1-1 13 TRBV27 NA CASSAKRGGEAFF TGTGCCAGCAGTGCGAAGAGGGGAGGTGAAGCTTTCTTT
NA TRBJ2-7 15 TRBV21-1 once CASSKGLAGEDEQYF TGTGCCAGCAGCAAAGGGCTAGCGGGAGAGGATGAGCAGTACTTC
TRBD1 TRBJ2-7 16 TRBV7-8 NA CASRGWVDRELYEQYF TGTGCCAGCAGGGGGTGGGTGGACAGGGAGTTGTACGAGCAGTACTTC
TRBD1 TRBJ1-1 12 TRBV29-1 NA CSGDRTNTEAFF TGCAGCGGGGACAGAACGAACACTGAAGCTTTCTTT
NA TRBJ2-2 19 TRBV12-5 NA CASGFLPPAEPDITGELFF TGTGCTAGTGGTTTCCTCCCCCCGGCCGAACCTGACATCACCGGGGAGCTGTTTTTT
NA TRBJ1-6 14 TRBV30 NA CAWRGGFTYSPLHF TGTGCCTGGAGGGGAGGGTTCACATATTCACCCCTCCACTTT
TRBD1 TRBJ2-7 13 TRBV12-5 NA CASGWDRGSEQYF TGTGCTAGTGGCTGGGACAGGGGAAGCGAGCAGTACTTC
TRBD2 TRBJ2-7 18 TRBV5-1 NA CASSSRGRGLAVSYEQYF TGCGCCAGCAGCTCGCGGGGACGGGGACTAGCGGTCTCCTACGAGCAGTACTTC
NA TRBJ2-6 14 TRBV25-1 NA CASRKGAGANVLTF TGTGCCAGCAGGAAGGGGGCTGGGGCCAACGTCCTGACTTTC
NA TRBJ1-2 14 TRBV5-5 once CASSVPGQNYGYTF TGTGCCAGCAGCGTACCGGGTCAAAACTATGGCTACACCTTC
TRBD2 TRBJ2-3 16 TRBV4-1 NA CASSGRLAGETDTQYF TGCGCCAGCAGCGGCAGACTAGCGGGTGAAACAGATACGCAGTATTTT
TRBD1 TRBJ1-1 13 TRBV5-1 NA CASSFDRGREAFF TGCGCCAGCAGCTTCGACAGGGGGCGTGAAGCTTTCTTT
TRBD2 TRBJ2-3 16 TRBV7-9 NA CASSLEGGLYTDTQYF TGTGCCAGCAGCTTAGAGGGAGGGCTGTACACAGATACGCAGTATTTT
TRBD1 TRBJ1-1 15 TRBV6-1 NA CASSIWTGGGSEAFF TGTGCCAGCAGTATTTGGACAGGCGGAGGAAGTGAAGCTTTCTTT
NA TRBJ1-1 15 TRBV18 NA CASSPPAVMNTEAFF TGTGCCAGCTCACCACCTGCGGTTATGAACACTGAAGCTTTCTTT
TRBD1 TRBJ2-7 15 TRBV30 NA CAWSDRDRGFGEQYF TGTGCCTGGAGTGACCGGGACAGGGGATTCGGCGAGCAGTACTTC
NA TRBJ1-2 13 TRBV25-1 once CASTGGRNYGYTF TGTGCCAGTACCGGGGGGCGGAACTATGGCTACACCTTC
NA TRBJ2-3 13 TRBV10-3 NA CAISESVAKEQYF TGTGCCATCAGTGAGTCGGTAGCCAAGGAGCAGTATTTT
TRBD1 TRBJ1-2 13 TRBV2 NA CASSSGQGYGYTF TGTGCCAGCAGTTCTGGACAGGGGTATGGCTACACCTTC
NA TRBJ2-5 15 TRBV5-1 NA CASSEVFGIQETQYF TGCGCCAGCAGCGAGGTTTTCGGGATCCAAGAGACCCAGTACTTC
NA TRBJ2-5 17 TRBV5-1 NA CASSFGTRSAESGAQYF TGCGCCAGCAGCTTCGGAACTCGGTCAGCGGAGTCGGGGGCCCAGTACTTC
NA TRBJ2-3 15 TRBV15 NA CATSRARRNTDTQYF TGTGCCACCAGCCGAGCGAGGAGGAACACAGATACGCAGTATTTT
NA TRBJ1-2 12 TRBV6-6 NA CALRTGHGGYTF TGTGCCTTACGGACGGGACACGGTGGCTACACCTTC
TRBD2 TRBJ2-3 17 TRBV5-1 NA CASREPGAGGPTDTQYF TGCGCCAGCAGAGAGCCGGGGGCGGGAGGGCCCACAGATACGCAGTATTTT
NA TRBJ2-1 11 TRBV27 NA CASSFFNEQFF TGTGCCAGCAGTTTCTTCAATGAGCAGTTCTTC
TRBD1 TRBJ1-1 16 TRBV6-5 NA CASSYGTGGSNTEAFF TGTGCCAGCAGTTACGGGACAGGGGGTTCGAACACTGAAGCTTTCTTT
TRBD2 TRBJ2-3 13 TRBV30 NA CACLKGEGGTQYF TGTGCCTGCCTAAAAGGGGAGGGCGGTACGCAGTATTTT
NA TRBJ1-2 13 TRBV7-2 NA CASSLPGFEGYTF TGTGCCAGCAGCTTACCGGGATTTGAAGGCTACACCTTC
TRBD1 TRBJ2-3 14 TRBV5-4 NA CASGRTGAGDTQYF TGTGCCAGCGGACGGACAGGGGCGGGAGATACGCAGTATTTT
NA TRBJ2-1 13 TRBV7-9 NA CSLNGRAYNEQFF TGTTCCTTGAATGGCAGGGCCTACAATGAGCAGTTCTTC
TRBD2 TRBJ2-3 15 TRBV27 NA CASSLSIAGGPPQYF TGTGCCAGCAGTTTATCAATAGCGGGGGGGCCTCCGCAGTATTTT